The 4 T cell receptor beta chains in this list originate from one sample, sequenced in a study of blood T cells in healthy people across ages. It was with a sample-barcoded 5' primer and a J-beta primer mix that a second PCR of roughly 7 to 12 cycles was run. TCRdb reprocessed the 5' RACE reads with MiXCR, giving one entry per CDR3 protein. This table has more than 700,000 distinct CDR3 sequences, less than 60% appearing once. Sample: blood. The receptors were sampled from a man older than 75 in good health.

The chain links TRBV20-1 to TRBJ2-3, with 8 nucleotides matching TRBD2. Germline V gene data show CDR1 as DFQATT and CDR2 as SNEGSKA (reference sequence). The V and J ends lost 5 bases and 0 bases, in that order; junction bases with no gene match: 10. The CDR3 length is 16 residues. In DNA, the CDR3 is TGCAGTGCTCCTACACCCGGACTAGCCAGCACAGATACGCAGTATTTT. It codes for CSAPTPGLASTDTQYF.

This clonotype showed up just a few times. The chain uses TRBV7-9 and TRBJ2-1, with a weak D call TRBD2 (5 bases). The CDR3 runs to 16 residues. Germline CDR1 reads SEHNR; CDR2 reads FQNEAQ (reference sequence). The V end was cut by 1 base, the J end by 8 bases, with 18 bases between. The CDR3 nucleotides read TGTGCCAGCAGCTTAGTAAAAAGAGAAGCCGGGGATGAGCAGTTCTTC. Its translation: CASSLVKREAGDEQFF.

This clonotype was detected many times. The J gene is TRBJ2-7, the V gene TRBV7-2, with TRBD2 identical over 12 bases. The germline V gene has CDR1 SGHTA and CDR2 FQGNSA. Trimming at V came to 4 bases and at J to 5 bases, leaving 6 bases not matched to a gene. This CDR3 has 15 residues. The CDR3 DNA is TGTGCCAGCAGCTCGTGGACTAGCGGGGCCGACGAGCAGTACTTC. This sequence encodes CASSSWTSGADEQYF. The complete variable domain, with remaining parts taken from reference TRBV7-2 and TRBJ2-7, reads GAGVSQSPSNKVTEKGKDVELRCDPISGHTALYWYRQSLGQGLEFLIYFQGNSAPDKSGLPSDRFSAERTGGSVSTLTIQRTQQEDSAVYLCASSSWTSGADEQYFGPGTRLTVT.

This clonotype has a count of ten or more. This chain joins TRBV20-1 and TRBJ2-1; 8 nucleotides agree with TRBD2. Germline V gene sequence: CDR1 DFQATT, CDR2 SNEGSKA (reference sequence). The CDR3 is 13 residues long. V lost 6 bases to trimming and J lost 9 bases; unmatched junction nucleotides: 10. In DNA form, the CDR3 reads TGCAGTGCAGTGGAGAGCGGGAGATTTGAGCAGTTCTTC. Its translation is CSAVESGRFEQFF.